These T cell receptor beta chains were read from a single sample in a study of shared clonotypes between healthy human individuals. TCRdb's table, derived via immunoSEQ multiplex PCR, lists solely in-frame clones and lacks some. The data show roughly 1,000,000 clones, with 75% to 80% seen just once and more than 0.45% held by the top ten. The sequencing input was memory CD4+ T cells from PBMCs. The receptor set was obtained from a man aged 18-30 years in good health. Some clones in this sample may be carry-over from other donors' samples. CDR3s include the opening cysteine and the closing phenylalanine or tryptophan. The D gene is left open where the match is weak. The listing skips clone size in some rows; elsewhere it reads once, few, many or a size class.

CDR3nt: TGTGCCAGCAGCACATCCTACGGGGAGACCCAGTACTTC
CDR3aa: CASSTSYGETQYF
abundance: -
d_gene: -
v_gene: TRBV7-2
j_gene: TRBJ2-5

CDR3nt: TGTGCCAGCAGCTTAGAAATTGCAGGTGAGCAGTTCTTC
CDR3aa: CASSLEIAGEQFF
abundance: -
d_gene: -
v_gene: TRBV7-9
j_gene: TRBJ2-1

CDR3nt: TGTGCCAGCAGTGAGCGACTAGCGGGAGTGGGTGAGCAGTTCTTC
CDR3aa: CASSERLAGVGEQFF
abundance: many
d_gene: TRBD2
v_gene: TRBV2
j_gene: TRBJ2-1

CDR3nt: TGTGCCAGCAGTCCCCGGACAGGGCCGCAGACCCAGTACTTC
CDR3aa: CASSPRTGPQTQYF
abundance: -
d_gene: TRBD1
v_gene: TRBV28
j_gene: TRBJ2-5

CDR3nt: TGTGCCAGCAGCTTGGCCGGAGGGGGCGAGAGGGGACCCGACTTC
CDR3aa: CASSLAGGGERGPDF
abundance: -
d_gene: -
v_gene: TRBV5-6
j_gene: TRBJ2-7

CDR3nt: TGCAGCGCCCGACCTGGCGGGAGTTCCAATGAGCAGTTCTTC
CDR3aa: CSARPGGSSNEQFF
abundance: many
d_gene: TRBD2
v_gene: TRBV29-1
j_gene: TRBJ2-1

CDR3nt: TGCGCCAGCAGCTCAAGGACAGAGGCAACTAATGAAAAACTGTTTTTT
CDR3aa: CASSSRTEATNEKLFF
abundance: -
d_gene: -
v_gene: TRBV5-1
j_gene: TRBJ1-4

CDR3nt: TGTGCCAGCAGCCAGGCGGGCCTACCCTACGAGCAGTACTTC
CDR3aa: CASSQAGLPYEQYF
abundance: -
d_gene: -
v_gene: TRBV14
j_gene: TRBJ2-7

CDR3nt: TGTGCCAGCAGCCCAGGGACAGGGGTCTTTTACGAGCAGTACTTC
CDR3aa: CASSPGTGVFYEQYF
abundance: -
d_gene: TRBD1
v_gene: TRBV7-3
j_gene: TRBJ2-7

CDR3nt: TGTGCCAGCAGTACCGGACCCCCCTATGGCTACACCTTC
CDR3aa: CASSTGPPYGYTF
abundance: once
d_gene: -
v_gene: TRBV28
j_gene: TRBJ1-2

CDR3nt: TGTGCCAGCAGCCAAGGGACTAGCGGGGTCTATGAGCAGTTCTTC
CDR3aa: CASSQGTSGVYEQFF
abundance: once
d_gene: TRBD2
v_gene: TRBV5-4
j_gene: TRBJ2-1

CDR3nt: TGTGCCAGCAGCTTAAGTGCGGGGGCCTACGAGCAGTACTTC
CDR3aa: CASSLSAGAYEQYF
abundance: once
d_gene: TRBD2
v_gene: TRBV7-3
j_gene: TRBJ2-7

CDR3nt: TGTGCCAGCAGCGGACTAGACAGACTTCCGAGCTCCTACGAGCAGTACTTC
CDR3aa: CASSGLDRLPSSYEQYF
abundance: -
d_gene: TRBD2
v_gene: TRBV28
j_gene: TRBJ2-7

CDR3nt: TGTGCCAGCACTCCAGGGACACGCACCGGGGAGCTGTTTTTT
CDR3aa: CASTPGTRTGELFF
abundance: -
d_gene: -
v_gene: TRBV6-5
j_gene: TRBJ2-2

CDR3nt: TGTGCCAGCAGTGAAGCTTGGGGGTCTGGGGCCAACGTCCTGACTTTC
CDR3aa: CASSEAWGSGANVLTF
abundance: -
d_gene: -
v_gene: TRBV6-1
j_gene: TRBJ2-6

CDR3nt: TGTGCCAGCAGTTATTTACCGACAGGGACCTACGAGCAGTACTTC
CDR3aa: CASSYLPTGTYEQYF
abundance: -
d_gene: TRBD1
v_gene: TRBV6-5
j_gene: TRBJ2-7

CDR3nt: TGCGCCAGCAGCCAAGTTGCAGGGGGGAACTATGGCTACACCTTC
CDR3aa: CASSQVAGGNYGYTF
abundance: -
d_gene: TRBD1
v_gene: TRBV4-3
j_gene: TRBJ1-2

CDR3nt: TGCGCCAGCATTGACCGAGCCCTCTCTGGGGCCAACGTCCTGACTTTC
CDR3aa: CASIDRALSGANVLTF
abundance: -
d_gene: -
v_gene: TRBV5-1
j_gene: TRBJ2-6

CDR3nt: TGCGCCAGCAGCTTTTCAGGGGCCAGCAATCAGCCTCAGCATTTT
CDR3aa: CASSFSGASNQPQHF
abundance: -
d_gene: -
v_gene: TRBV5-1
j_gene: TRBJ1-5

CDR3nt: TGCGCCAGCAGCCAAAGACCCCACGGAGAACAAGCTAACTATGGCTACACCTTC
CDR3aa: CASSQRPHGEQANYGYTF
abundance: once
d_gene: -
v_gene: TRBV4-1
j_gene: TRBJ1-2

CDR3nt: TGCAGCGTTGCCCTCAACACTGAAGCTTTCTTT
CDR3aa: CSVALNTEAFF
abundance: -
d_gene: -
v_gene: TRBV29-1
j_gene: TRBJ1-1

CDR3nt: TGCGCCAGCAGCGCGGGACAGTTCAACTATGGCTACACCTTC
CDR3aa: CASSAGQFNYGYTF
abundance: few
d_gene: TRBD1
v_gene: TRBV5-1
j_gene: TRBJ1-2

CDR3nt: TGTGCCAGCAGTGTCGGGACAGGGGTAAAACGAGAGACCCAGTACTTC
CDR3aa: CASSVGTGVKRETQYF
abundance: few
d_gene: TRBD1
v_gene: TRBV6-1
j_gene: TRBJ2-5

CDR3nt: TGCGCCAGCAGCTTGGGGGACCCCCGCACAGATACGCAGTATTTT
CDR3aa: CASSLGDPRTDTQYF
abundance: once
d_gene: -
v_gene: TRBV5-1
j_gene: TRBJ2-3

CDR3nt: TGCGCCAGCCAGGCTAGCGGGGATACCTACAATGAGCAGTTCTTC
CDR3aa: CASQASGDTYNEQFF
abundance: -
d_gene: TRBD2
v_gene: TRBV5-1
j_gene: TRBJ2-1

CDR3nt: TGTGCCAGCAGCCCAGGGACAGCCCAAGAGACCCAGTACTTC
CDR3aa: CASSPGTAQETQYF
abundance: -
d_gene: TRBD1
v_gene: TRBV9
j_gene: TRBJ2-5

CDR3nt: TGTGCCAGCATACAGGGAACTAATGAAAAACTGTTTTTT
CDR3aa: CASIQGTNEKLFF
abundance: once
d_gene: -
v_gene: TRBV6-1
j_gene: TRBJ1-4

CDR3nt: TGTGCCAGCAGTCCCCGGGACACAACTAGCACAGATACGCAGTATTTT
CDR3aa: CASSPRDTTSTDTQYF
abundance: -
d_gene: -
v_gene: TRBV6-4
j_gene: TRBJ2-3

CDR3nt: TGTGCCAGCAGACTTTCGGGACAGGGAAACATTCAGTACTTC
CDR3aa: CASRLSGQGNIQYF
abundance: -
d_gene: TRBD1
v_gene: TRBV14
j_gene: TRBJ2-4

CDR3nt: TGTGCCACCAGCAGAGAGGACAGGAATCAGCCCCAGCATTTT
CDR3aa: CATSREDRNQPQHF
abundance: -
d_gene: TRBD1
v_gene: TRBV15
j_gene: TRBJ1-5

CDR3nt: TGTGCCAGCAGCCTCGGACGGGTAGACAATCAGCCCCAGCATTTT
CDR3aa: CASSLGRVDNQPQHF
abundance: -
d_gene: -
v_gene: TRBV7-9
j_gene: TRBJ1-5

CDR3nt: TGTGCCAGTAGTATCGGGGGTTTCGGACAGCCCCAGCATTTT
CDR3aa: CASSIGGFGQPQHF
abundance: -
d_gene: -
v_gene: TRBV19
j_gene: TRBJ1-5

CDR3nt: TGCGCCAGCAGCTTGGCCAGGGGACTAGGGGCCAATGAGCAGTTCTTC
CDR3aa: CASSLARGLGANEQFF
abundance: -
d_gene: TRBD2
v_gene: TRBV5-1
j_gene: TRBJ2-1

CDR3nt: TGTGCCAGCACCCCGAATAGCAATCAGCCCCAGCATTTT
CDR3aa: CASTPNSNQPQHF
abundance: -
d_gene: -
v_gene: TRBV6-5
j_gene: TRBJ1-5

CDR3nt: TGTGCCACCAGCAGAGGGAACAGGGCGAACACCGGGGAGCTGTTTTTT
CDR3aa: CATSRGNRANTGELFF
abundance: few
d_gene: -
v_gene: TRBV15
j_gene: TRBJ2-2

CDR3nt: TGCGCCAGCAGGCCCGGCCGCGTTCTTGAGCAGTTCTTC
CDR3aa: CASRPGRVLEQFF
abundance: once
d_gene: -
v_gene: TRBV5-1
j_gene: TRBJ2-1

CDR3nt: TGTGCCAGCAGCTCCGGACAGGTAGAAAAACTGTTTTTT
CDR3aa: CASSSGQVEKLFF
abundance: -
d_gene: TRBD1
v_gene: TRBV28
j_gene: TRBJ1-4

CDR3nt: TGTGCCAGCAGTTCAGGCGGTGTTAGGGTCTATGGCTACACCTTC
CDR3aa: CASSSGGVRVYGYTF
abundance: -
d_gene: -
v_gene: TRBV7-2
j_gene: TRBJ1-2

CDR3nt: TGTGCCAGCGGTCGTGGCGGGGGCGGTCGCGGCTACACCTTC
CDR3aa: CASGRGGGGRGYTF
abundance: -
d_gene: -
v_gene: TRBV27
j_gene: TRBJ1-2